What follows are 13 T cell receptor beta chains derived from one specimen sequenced in a study of T cell changes during pregnancy in multiple sclerosis. Measured with immunoSEQ multiplex PCR; TCRdb has only the in-frame clones, and not every one. The sample comprises more than 50,000 clones, less than 95% of which are singletons, and 2.5% to 3% rests with the top ten. The material sequenced was CD8+ T cells from peripheral blood mononuclear cells, taken after pregnancy. The receptors were gathered from a female donor with multiple sclerosis, enrolled in a pregnancy study.

This rearrangement joins TRBV4-1 to TRBJ2-1, with 9 bases lining up with TRBD1. The germline CDR1 and CDR2 sequences are MGHRA and YSYEKL. V gave up 2 bases and J gave up 5 bases; unmatched junction bases: 1. This CDR3 comprises 14 residues. This CDR3 reads CASSQRTGDNEQFF. The CDR3 bases are TGCGCCAGCAGCCAACGGACAGGGGACAATGAGCAGTTCTTC.

The chain has TRBV19 and TRBJ1-1; TRBD1 aligns across 8 bases. Germline CDR1 reads LNHDA; CDR2 reads SQIVND (reference sequence). J was trimmed by 6 bases and V by 6 bases; bases with no gene match: 3. CDR3 length: 12 amino acids. The CDR3 protein is CASSQGASEAFF. Written as DNA, the CDR3 is TGTGCCAGTAGCCAGGGGGCTTCTGAAGCTTTCTTT.

The chain combines TRBV7-9 with TRBJ2-7; no reliable D call. This CDR3 is built from 15 residues. V was cut by 5 bases and J by 4 bases, with 18 bases left in between. CDR1 is SEHNR and CDR2 is FQNEAQ in the germline V gene (reference sequence). In DNA, the CDR3 is TGTGCCAGCAGCGAATTACCAGGTTACGCGTACGAGCAGTACTTC. Amino acid sequence: CASSELPGYAYEQYF.

The V gene is TRBV27, the J gene TRBJ1-2; D call uncertain. V was cut by 3 bases and J by 2 bases, with 7 bases left in between. The germline CDR1 and CDR2 sequences are MNHEY and SMNVEV (reference sequence). The CDR3 totals 13 residues. CDR3 loop: CASSLAQNYGYTF. The CDR3 DNA is TGTGCCAGCAGTTTGGCCCAAAACTATGGCTACACCTTC.

This sequence joins TRBV7-8 and TRBJ1-4; 8 bases fit TRBD1. The CDR3 is 16 amino acids. Germline V lookup: CDR1 SGHVS, CDR2 FQNEAQ. Trimming at V came to 3 bases and at J to 3 bases, leaving 6 bases not matched to a gene. The DNA for the CDR3 is TGTGCCAGCAGCTTGGCAGGGGGCCGGTCTAATGAAAAACTGTTTTTT. As protein: CASSLAGGRSNEKLFF.

The chain couples TRBV6-1 to TRBJ1-4; 10 bases match TRBD1. The V gene end was trimmed by 4 bases and the J gene end by 6 bases; junction bases not matched to a gene: 8. This CDR3 contains 16 residues. Germline CDR1 is MNHNS and CDR2 is SASEGT. CDR3 sequence reads: CASSAWTGGKYEKLFF. The CDR3 nucleotides read TGTGCCAGCAGTGCCTGGACAGGGGGGAAGTATGAAAAACTGTTTTTT.

This clone was recorded only once. The V gene is TRBV25-1, the J gene TRBJ1-4; D gene uncertain. The V end lost 3 bases, the J end lost 5 bases, and 13 bases lay between the germline ends. Germline V gives CDR1 MGHDK, CDR2 SYGVNS. The CDR3 contains 15 residues. The CDR3 loop reads CASSEVLGPNEKLFF. DNA for the CDR3: TGTGCCAGCAGTGAGGTTCTGGGCCCGAATGAAAAACTGTTTTTT.

This rearrangement joins TRBV9 to TRBJ2-1; 11 positions match TRBD2. The CDR3 totals 15 residues. Trimming removed 6 bases from V and 2 bases from J; junction bases left unmatched: 4. Germline CDR1 reads SGDLS; CDR2 reads YYNGEE. The CDR3 reads CASTPGLAAYNEQFF. As DNA, the CDR3 is TGTGCCAGCACTCCGGGACTAGCGGCCTACAATGAGCAGTTCTTC.

The V call is TRBV2, the J call TRBJ1-3; tentatively, D is TRBD1 (6 bases). Trimming pared 11 bases from V and 4 bases from J, leaving 15 bases between. This CDR3 region has 13 residues. Germline CDR1 is SNHLY and CDR2 is FYNNEI. The CDR3 coding sequence is TGTGCCGCTCCGGGGGGGCTCGGAAACACCATATATTTT. It encodes CAAPGGLGNTIYF.

The rearrangement uses TRBV7-9 and TRBJ2-1; 10 bases line up with TRBD2. V shed 4 bases and J 0 bases; nucleotides not matched to a gene: 6. Germline V gives CDR1 SEHNR, CDR2 FQNEAQ (reference sequence). The CDR3 has 17 residues. CDR3 sequence: CASSSTSGSYSYNEQFF. Written as DNA, the CDR3 is TGTGCCAGCAGCTCGACTAGCGGGTCTTACTCCTACAATGAGCAGTTCTTC.

The chain joins TRBV27 to TRBJ1-2; D not resolved. Germline V gene sequence: CDR1 MNHEY, CDR2 SMNVEV (reference sequence). Trimming stripped 3 bases from V and 4 bases from J, with 9 bases between. This CDR3 has 13 residues. In DNA form, the CDR3 reads TGTGCCAGCAGTTTCGGGGTGGCCTATGGCTACACCTTC. Its protein product is CASSFGVAYGYTF.

The chain couples TRBV7-9 to TRBJ1-2; tentative D call: TRBD1 (6 bases). CDR3 size: 14 residues. The V gene's germline CDR1 is SEHNR and CDR2 FQNEAQ (reference sequence). Trimming took off 2 bases at V and 3 bases at J, with 10 bases between the two ends. CDR3 region: CASSLQGMDYGYTF. The CDR3 coding sequence is TGTGCCAGCAGCTTACAGGGGATGGACTATGGCTACACCTTC.

The CDR3 DNA follows: TGTGCCAGCAGTCGGGACAGGGGCTACGAGCAGTACTTC. Translating it yields CASSRDRGYEQYF. The rearrangement links TRBV5-4 to TRBJ2-7, with 10 bases aligning to TRBD1. The J segment lost 3 bases and the V segment lost 5 bases, leaving 2 bases of the junction unmatched. Germline CDR1 and CDR2: SGHNT and YYREEE (reference sequence). The CDR3 has 13 residues.